The entry below describes one T cell receptor (beta chain). Its antigen is not identified. Noted treatment: about 20 received Ad26.COV2.S at low or high dose, single or two shots; about 5 received placebo; per-sample allocation not given. Each sample was drawn 63 days after the first injection (of vaccine or placebo). The sample is drawn from a study of Ad26.COV2.S vaccination and SARS-CoV-2 variants. At the level of the study: Intramuscularly, Ad26.COV2.S was given either once or twice, 56 days apart. Findings and limits, study-wide: TCR breadth and depth estimates may have understated total T cell responses.

From germline, CDR1 is LGHNA and CDR2 YNFKEQ. The V end was cut by 1 base, the J end by 4 bases, with 13 bases between. The CDR3 contains 15 residues. TCRdb's copy holds only in-frame clones and misses some; the assay was immunoSEQ multiplex PCR. The sample carries fewer than 400,000 clones, roughly 90% recorded once. The input for sequencing was peripheral blood, taken in a trial of Ad26.COV2.S vaccine versus placebo. V usage is TRBV4-2 and J usage is TRBJ1-1, with D perhaps TRBD1 (6 bases). This sequence originates from a person between 18 and 60 years old who received the Ad26.COV2.S COVID-19 vaccine or a placebo. The CDR3 DNA reads TGTGCCAGCAGCCAAGCATTGGTGGGGGCCACTGAAGCTTTCTTT. Residues: CASSQALVGATEAFF.